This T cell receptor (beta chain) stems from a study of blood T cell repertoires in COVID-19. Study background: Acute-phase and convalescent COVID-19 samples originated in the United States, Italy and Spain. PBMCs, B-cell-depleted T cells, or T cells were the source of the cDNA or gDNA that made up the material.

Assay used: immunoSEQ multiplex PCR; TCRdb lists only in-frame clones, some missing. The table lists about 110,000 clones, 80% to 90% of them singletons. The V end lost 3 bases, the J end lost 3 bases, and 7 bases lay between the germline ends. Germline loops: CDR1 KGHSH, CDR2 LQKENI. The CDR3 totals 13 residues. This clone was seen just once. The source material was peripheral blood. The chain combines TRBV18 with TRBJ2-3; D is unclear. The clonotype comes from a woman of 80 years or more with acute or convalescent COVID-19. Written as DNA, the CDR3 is TGTGCCAGCTCACCTGGAGCGACAGATACGCAGTATTTT. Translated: CASSPGATDTQYF.